This record covers a single TCR beta chain. This sample is part of a study of T cell responses to AZD1222 COVID-19 vaccine. Some clones are missing from TCRdb's copy, which holds only in-frame ones; the method was immunoSEQ multiplex PCR. The sample has about 81,000 clones, 91% seen once; the top ten hold approximately 8%. This CDR3 spans 16 amino acids. CDR1 is SGHNT, CDR2 YYREEE, per germline (reference sequence). V dropped 4 bases and J dropped 8; count of bases not matched to a gene: 13. The sample consisted of peripheral blood, taken 28 days after the second AZD1222 dose. The receptor was derived from an adult who received the AZD1222 COVID-19 vaccine. The chain employs TRBV5-4 and TRBJ2-1, with 9 bases aligning to TRBD1. The CDR3 loop reads CASSPGGRTGDDEQFF. In nucleotides, the CDR3 is TGTGCCAGCAGCCCTGGGGGGAGGACAGGGGATGATGAGCAGTTCTTC.